This record covers a single T cell receptor beta chain. The antigen remains unidentified. Here immunoSEQ multiplex PCR was the method, and the copy in TCRdb shows in-frame clones only, minus some. Among over 7,500 clones, 69% were seen once, and the ten largest hold around a fifth. The data stem from a study of CD4+ T cells in melanoma. Findings and caveats of the study: A reported correlation linked neoantigen-specific CD4+ T cells to CD8+, macrophage and B cell function. Diverse differentiation states were reported for melanoma neoantigen-specific CD4+ T cells.

The sequenced sample was peripheral blood. This clonotype was sampled from a human donor with melanoma.

CDR3 nucleotides: TGTGCCTGGACCGGGGTAGGAGGGGCAAGCTCCTACGAGCAGTACTTC. Protein product: CAWTGVGGASSYEQYF. This chain links TRBV30 with TRBJ2-7; tentative D call: TRBD2 (6 bases). V was shortened by 4 bases and J by 0 bases, with 19 bases between the two germline ends. This CDR3 has 16 residues. The V gene's germline CDR1 is GTSNPN and CDR2 SVGIG (reference sequence).